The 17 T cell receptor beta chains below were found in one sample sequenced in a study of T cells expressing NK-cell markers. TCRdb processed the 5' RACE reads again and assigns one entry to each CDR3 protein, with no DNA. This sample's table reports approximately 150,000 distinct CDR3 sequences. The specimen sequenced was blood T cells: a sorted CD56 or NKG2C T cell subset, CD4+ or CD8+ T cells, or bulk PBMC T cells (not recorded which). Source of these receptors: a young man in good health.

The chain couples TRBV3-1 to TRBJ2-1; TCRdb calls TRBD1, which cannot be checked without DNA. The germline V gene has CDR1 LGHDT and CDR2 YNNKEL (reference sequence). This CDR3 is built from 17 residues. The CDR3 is CASSQGGGRVPHNEQFF.

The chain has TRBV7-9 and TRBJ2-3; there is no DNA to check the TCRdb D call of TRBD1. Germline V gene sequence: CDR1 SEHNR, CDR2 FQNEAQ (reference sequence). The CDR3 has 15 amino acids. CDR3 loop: CASSLTDRDTDTQYF. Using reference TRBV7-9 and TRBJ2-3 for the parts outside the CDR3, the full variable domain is DTGVSQNPRHKITKRGQNVTFRCDPISEHNRLYWYRQTLGQGPEFLTYFQNEAQLEKSRLLSDRFSAERPKGSFSTLEIQRTEQGDSAMYLCASSLTDRDTDTQYFGPGTRLTVL.

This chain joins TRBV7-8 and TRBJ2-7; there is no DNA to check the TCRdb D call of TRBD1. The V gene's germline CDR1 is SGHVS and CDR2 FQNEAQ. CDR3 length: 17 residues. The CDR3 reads CASSWGSFTENPYEQYF.

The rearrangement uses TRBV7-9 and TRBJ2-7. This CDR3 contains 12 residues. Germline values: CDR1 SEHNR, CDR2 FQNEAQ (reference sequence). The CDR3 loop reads CASSRSDYEQYF.

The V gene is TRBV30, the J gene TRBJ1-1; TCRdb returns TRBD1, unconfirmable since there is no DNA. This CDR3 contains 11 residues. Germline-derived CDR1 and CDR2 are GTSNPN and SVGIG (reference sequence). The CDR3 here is CAWSPYNEAFF.

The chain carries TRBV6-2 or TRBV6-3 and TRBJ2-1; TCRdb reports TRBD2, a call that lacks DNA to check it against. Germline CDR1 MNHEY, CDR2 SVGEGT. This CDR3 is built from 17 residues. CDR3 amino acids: CASSYSPEGPTYNEQFF.

The CDR3 loop is CASSYRAFGEEEKLFF. The V call is TRBV6-5, the J call TRBJ1-4. This CDR3 has 16 amino acids. Germline V CDR1 and CDR2: MNHEY, SVGAGI.

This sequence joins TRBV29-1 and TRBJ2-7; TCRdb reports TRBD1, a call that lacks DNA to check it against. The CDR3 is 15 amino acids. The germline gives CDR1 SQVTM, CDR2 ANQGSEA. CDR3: CSVEAPGQLSYEQYF.

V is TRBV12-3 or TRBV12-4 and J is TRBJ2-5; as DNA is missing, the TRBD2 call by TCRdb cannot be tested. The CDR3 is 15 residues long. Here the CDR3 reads CASSPELAAQETQYF.

Here the CDR3 reads CASSVQSSTDTQYF. The V call is TRBV9, the J call TRBJ2-3. CDR3 length: 14 amino acids. Germline loops: CDR1 SGDLS, CDR2 YYNGEE.

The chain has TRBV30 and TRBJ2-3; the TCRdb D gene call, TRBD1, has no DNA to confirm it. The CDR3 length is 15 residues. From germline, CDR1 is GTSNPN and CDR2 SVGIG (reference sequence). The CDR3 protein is CAFDGGVGSTDTQYF.

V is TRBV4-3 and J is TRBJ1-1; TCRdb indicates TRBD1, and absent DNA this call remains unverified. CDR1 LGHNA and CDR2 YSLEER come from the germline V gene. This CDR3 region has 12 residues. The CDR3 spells CASSLGPGEAFF.

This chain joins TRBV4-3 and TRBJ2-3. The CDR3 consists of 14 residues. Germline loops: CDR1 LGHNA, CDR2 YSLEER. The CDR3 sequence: CASSQDRAAVTQYF.

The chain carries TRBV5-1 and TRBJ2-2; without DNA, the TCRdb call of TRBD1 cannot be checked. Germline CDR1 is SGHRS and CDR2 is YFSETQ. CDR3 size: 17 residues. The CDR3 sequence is CASSLFVSTGNTGELFF.

CDR3 protein: CATAGVFANQPQHF. The chain carries TRBV15 and TRBJ1-5. CDR1 is LNHNV, CDR2 YYDKDF, per germline (reference sequence). The CDR3 spans 14 residues.

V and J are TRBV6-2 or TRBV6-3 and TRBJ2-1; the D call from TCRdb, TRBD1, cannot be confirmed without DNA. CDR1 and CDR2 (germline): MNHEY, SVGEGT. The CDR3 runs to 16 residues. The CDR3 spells CASMRPWSGPDNEQFF.

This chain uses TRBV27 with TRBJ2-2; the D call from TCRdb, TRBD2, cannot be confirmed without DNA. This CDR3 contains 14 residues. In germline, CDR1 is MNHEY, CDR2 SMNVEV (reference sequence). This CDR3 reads CASSFSSGSGELFF.